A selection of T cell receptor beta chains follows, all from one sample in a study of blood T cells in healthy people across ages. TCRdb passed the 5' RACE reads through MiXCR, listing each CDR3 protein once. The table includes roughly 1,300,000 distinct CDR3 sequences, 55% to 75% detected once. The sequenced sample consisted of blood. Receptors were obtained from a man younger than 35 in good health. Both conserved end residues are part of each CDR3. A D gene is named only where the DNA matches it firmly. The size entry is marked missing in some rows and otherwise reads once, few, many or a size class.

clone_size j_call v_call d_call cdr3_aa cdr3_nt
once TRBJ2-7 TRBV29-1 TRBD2 CSARGAGGEQYF TGCAGCGCCAGGGGAGCGGGAGGCGAGCAGTACTTC
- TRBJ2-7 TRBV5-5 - CASSTPGTMTYEQYF TGTGCCAGCAGTACCCCCGGGACAATGACCTACGAGCAGTACTTC
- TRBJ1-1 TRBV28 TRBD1 CASSFHIGTVTEAFF TGTGCCAGCAGTTTCCACATCGGGACAGTCACTGAAGCTTTCTTT
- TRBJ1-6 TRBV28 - CASTILGGPLHF TGTGCCAGCACTATCCTTGGGGGACCCCTCCACTTT
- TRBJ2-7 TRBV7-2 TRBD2 CASSLTTSGGYYEQYF TGTGCCAGCAGCTTAACAACTAGCGGGGGCTACTACGAGCAGTACTTC
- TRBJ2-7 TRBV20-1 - CSARAFGSYEQYF TGCAGTGCTAGAGCATTTGGGAGCTACGAGCAGTACTTC
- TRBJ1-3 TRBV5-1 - CASSGGRALSGNTIYF TGCGCCAGCAGCGGAGGGAGAGCTCTCTCTGGAAACACCATATATTTT
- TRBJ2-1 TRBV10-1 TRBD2 CASSDRASGRATYQETQFF TGCGCCAGCAGCGACCGGGCTAGCGGGAGGGCCACGTACCAAGAGACCCAGTTCTTC
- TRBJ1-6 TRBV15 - CATSREGWENSPLHF TGTGCCACCAGCAGAGAGGGTTGGGAAAATTCACCCCTCCACTTT
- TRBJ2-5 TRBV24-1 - CATSATTPPETQYF TGTGCCACCAGCGCTACGACTCCTCCGGAGACCCAGTACTTC
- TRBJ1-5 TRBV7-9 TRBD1 CASSPGTGNHQPQHF TGTGCCAGCAGCCCCGGGACAGGGAACCATCAGCCCCAGCATTTT
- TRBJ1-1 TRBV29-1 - CSVEGVEGRRTEAFF TGCAGCGTTGAGGGGGTGGAGGGGCGACGTACTGAAGCTTTCTTT
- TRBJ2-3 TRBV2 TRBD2 CAIPLAGEGDTQYF TGTGCCATTCCGCTAGCGGGAGAGGGTGATACGCAGTATTTT
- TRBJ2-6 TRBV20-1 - CSARAQDSGANVLTF TGCAGTGCTAGAGCGCAGGACTCTGGGGCCAACGTCCTGACTTTC
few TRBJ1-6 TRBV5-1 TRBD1 CASSSGTGGSPLHF TGCGCCAGCAGCTCCGGGACAGGGGGTTCACCCCTCCACTTT
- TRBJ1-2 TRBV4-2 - CASSQAKSNYGYTF TGTGCCAGCAGCCAAGCGAAGTCTAACTATGGCTACACCTTC
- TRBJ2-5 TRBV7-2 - CASSSVGFEETQYF TGTGCCAGCAGCTCTGTGGGGTTTGAAGAGACCCAGTACTTC
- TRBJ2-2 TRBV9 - CASSVYGELFF TGTGCCAGCAGCGTATACGGGGAGCTGTTTTTT
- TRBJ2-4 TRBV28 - CASSLSAGANIQYF TGTGCCAGCAGTTTAAGTGCAGGGGCAAACATTCAGTACTTC
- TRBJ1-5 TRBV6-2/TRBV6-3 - CASSQQPGGQPQHF TGTGCCAGCAGTCAGCAGCCGGGAGGTCAGCCCCAGCATTTT
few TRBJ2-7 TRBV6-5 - CASSRSTGSYEQYF TGTGCCAGCAGCCGGTCGACAGGCTCCTACGAGCAGTACTTC
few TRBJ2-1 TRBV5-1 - CASSAGTAGNEQFF TGCGCCAGCAGCGCTGGGACTGCCGGCAATGAGCAGTTCTTC
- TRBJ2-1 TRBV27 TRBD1 CASGRQGLKGYNEQFF TGTGCCAGCGGCCGACAGGGGCTGAAGGGGTACAATGAGCAGTTCTTC
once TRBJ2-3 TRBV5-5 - CASSLDSAGRSRETQYF TGTGCCAGCAGCTTGGATTCGGCAGGCCGCAGCAGGGAAACGCAGTATTTT
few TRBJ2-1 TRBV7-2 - CASSLSSSYEQFF TGTGCCAGCAGCTTATCGAGTAGCTATGAGCAGTTCTTC
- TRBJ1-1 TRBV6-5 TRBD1 CASRRLGGMNTEAFF TGTGCCAGCAGACGACTAGGGGGCATGAACACTGAAGCTTTCTTT
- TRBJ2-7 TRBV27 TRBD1 CASSPSGTGIYEQYF TGTGCCAGCAGTCCCTCCGGGACAGGGATCTACGAGCAGTACTTC
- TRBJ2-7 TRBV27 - CASRTDWSPYEQYF TGTGCCAGCAGAACCGACTGGAGTCCCTACGAGCAGTACTTC
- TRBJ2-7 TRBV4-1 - CASSQESQGWTCEQYF TGCGCCAGCAGCCAAGAAAGTCAGGGGTGGACCTGCGAGCAGTACTTC
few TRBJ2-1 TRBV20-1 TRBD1 CSAGDSEQFF TGCAGTGCTGGGGACAGTGAGCAGTTCTTC
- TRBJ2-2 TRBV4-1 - CASSQDGGSAAGELFF TGCGCCAGCAGCCAAGATGGAGGGAGTGCTGCCGGGGAGCTGTTTTTT
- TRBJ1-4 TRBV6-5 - CASTRTRDAYNEKLFF TGTGCCAGCACCCGAACAAGGGACGCGTATAATGAAAAACTGTTTTTT